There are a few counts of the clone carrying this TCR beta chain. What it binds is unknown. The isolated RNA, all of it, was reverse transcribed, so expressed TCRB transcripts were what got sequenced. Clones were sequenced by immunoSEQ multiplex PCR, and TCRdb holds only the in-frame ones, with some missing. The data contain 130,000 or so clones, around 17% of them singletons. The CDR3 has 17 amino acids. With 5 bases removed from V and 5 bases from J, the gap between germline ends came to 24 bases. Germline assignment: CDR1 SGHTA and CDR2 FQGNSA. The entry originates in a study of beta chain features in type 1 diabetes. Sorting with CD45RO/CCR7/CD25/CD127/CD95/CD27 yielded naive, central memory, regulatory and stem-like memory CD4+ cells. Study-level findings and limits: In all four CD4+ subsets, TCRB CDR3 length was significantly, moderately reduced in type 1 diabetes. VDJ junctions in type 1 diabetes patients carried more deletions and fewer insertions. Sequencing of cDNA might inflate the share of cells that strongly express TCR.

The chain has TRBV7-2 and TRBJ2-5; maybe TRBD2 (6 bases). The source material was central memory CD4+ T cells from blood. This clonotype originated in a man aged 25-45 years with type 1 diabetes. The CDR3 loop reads CASSKKVLGGTLETQYF. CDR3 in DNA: TGTGCCAGCAGCAAAAAGGTTCTCGGCGGGACCCTGGAGACCCAGTACTTC.